Sequencing of this TCR beta chain was carried out in a study of blood T cell repertoires in COVID-19. The method was immunoSEQ multiplex PCR; TCRdb's version includes in-frame clones alone and lacks a portion of them. The sample contains about 180,000 clones, roughly 81% of which appear only once. This clonotype was sampled from a woman older than 75 with COVID-19, enrolled during active disease. The sample consisted of peripheral blood.

The CDR3 bases are TGTGCCAGCAGCTCCGCAGGGATGGGCAATCAGCCCCAGCATTTT. Encoded protein: CASSSAGMGNQPQHF. The rearrangement joins TRBV5-6 to TRBJ1-5; D is possibly TRBD1 (5 bases). This CDR3 has 15 residues. Germline loops: CDR1 SGHDT, CDR2 YYEEEE. V was pared by 3 bases and J by 2 bases, with 12 bases between.